The rows below give T cell receptor beta chains drawn from one sample of a study of OX40 agonist ivuxolimab in advanced cancers. Assay used: immunoSEQ multiplex PCR; TCRdb lists only in-frame clones, some missing. The sample lists tens of thousands of clones, around 92% occurring once. The sequenced sample was CD4+ or CD8+ T cells sorted from blood, obtained in a trial of the OX40 agonist ivuxolimab. The receptors come from an adult with an advanced solid tumor such as melanoma, head and neck, liver or kidney cancer. The CDR3 runs from the conserved cysteine through the conserved F or W. Each record gives: J gene, V gene, D gene, clone size, CDR3 protein, CDR3 DNA. The D gene is left open where the match is weak. Clone size, where shown, is once, few, many, or a class for clones that have expanded.

J gene: TRBJ2-5; V gene: TRBV6-6; D gene: TRBD2; clone size: NA; CDR3 protein: CASRGTSGLEQETQYF; CDR3 DNA: TGTGCCAGCAGAGGGACTAGCGGGCTCGAGCAAGAGACCCAGTACTTC
J gene: TRBJ2-5; V gene: TRBV5-8; D gene: NA; clone size: NA; CDR3 protein: CASRIQGGIETQYF; CDR3 DNA: TGTGCCAGCAGAATTCAGGGGGGGATAGAGACCCAGTACTTC
J gene: TRBJ2-7; V gene: TRBV6-6; D gene: NA; clone size: NA; CDR3 protein: CARWDAYEQYF; CDR3 DNA: TGTGCCAGGTGGGATGCGTACGAGCAGTACTTC
J gene: TRBJ2-7; V gene: TRBV7-8; D gene: NA; clone size: NA; CDR3 protein: CASSLSSGSYEQYF; CDR3 DNA: TGTGCCAGCAGCTTATCCAGCGGCTCCTACGAGCAGTACTTC
J gene: TRBJ1-2; V gene: TRBV19; D gene: TRBD1; clone size: NA; CDR3 protein: CASRGRDREYGYTF; CDR3 DNA: TGTGCCAGTAGGGGCCGGGACAGAGAGTATGGCTACACCTTC
J gene: TRBJ2-7; V gene: TRBV9; D gene: TRBD1; clone size: NA; CDR3 protein: CASNPGGAYEQYF; CDR3 DNA: TGTGCCAGCAATCCAGGGGGCGCCTACGAGCAGTACTTC
J gene: TRBJ2-2; V gene: TRBV6-5; D gene: NA; clone size: once; CDR3 protein: CASSYSPEPNTGELFF; CDR3 DNA: TGTGCCAGCAGTTACTCGCCAGAGCCGAACACCGGGGAGCTGTTTTTT
J gene: TRBJ2-2; V gene: TRBV5-1; D gene: NA; clone size: NA; CDR3 protein: CASSLGDPRRRGGELFF; CDR3 DNA: TGCGCCAGCAGCTTGGGAGACCCTAGGAGGAGGGGCGGGGAGCTGTTTTTT
J gene: TRBJ1-2; V gene: TRBV19; D gene: NA; clone size: NA; CDR3 protein: CASSRGNGYTF; CDR3 DNA: TGTGCCAGTAGTCGGGGTAACGGCTACACCTTC
J gene: TRBJ1-4; V gene: TRBV19; D gene: NA; clone size: NA; CDR3 protein: CASSDPGRGNEKLFF; CDR3 DNA: TGTGCCAGTAGTGACCCGGGACGGGGGAATGAAAAACTGTTTTTT
J gene: TRBJ1-1; V gene: TRBV15; D gene: TRBD1; clone size: NA; CDR3 protein: CATSRLMAGGLVPEAFF; CDR3 DNA: TGTGCCACCAGCAGGTTGATGGCAGGGGGTCTAGTCCCTGAAGCTTTCTTT
J gene: TRBJ2-7; V gene: TRBV7-8; D gene: NA; clone size: NA; CDR3 protein: CASSPVGPSSYEQYF; CDR3 DNA: TGTGCCAGCAGCCCGGTGGGGCCAAGCTCCTACGAGCAGTACTTC
J gene: TRBJ1-3; V gene: TRBV14; D gene: NA; clone size: NA; CDR3 protein: CASSQDAVPGNTIYF; CDR3 DNA: TGTGCCAGCAGCCAAGACGCTGTCCCTGGAAACACCATATATTTT
J gene: TRBJ2-6; V gene: TRBV18; D gene: NA; clone size: NA; CDR3 protein: CASSPGSGANVLTF; CDR3 DNA: TGTGCCAGCTCACCAGGGTCTGGGGCCAACGTCCTGACTTTC
J gene: TRBJ2-5; V gene: TRBV2; D gene: NA; clone size: NA; CDR3 protein: CASSGAGTPFQETQYF; CDR3 DNA: TGTGCCAGCAGTGGGGCAGGGACCCCCTTTCAAGAGACCCAGTACTTC
J gene: TRBJ1-1; V gene: TRBV11-3; D gene: TRBD1; clone size: NA; CDR3 protein: CATESMTGKMNTEAFF; CDR3 DNA: TGTGCCACAGAATCGATGACAGGGAAGATGAACACTGAAGCTTTCTTT
J gene: TRBJ2-7; V gene: TRBV5-1; D gene: NA; clone size: NA; CDR3 protein: CASSLRQTESYEQYF; CDR3 DNA: TGCGCCAGCAGCTTAAGACAGACCGAGTCCTACGAGCAGTACTTC
J gene: TRBJ2-7; V gene: TRBV27; D gene: NA; clone size: once; CDR3 protein: CASSSPAREQYF; CDR3 DNA: TGTGCCAGCAGTTCCCCGGCGCGGGAGCAGTACTTC
J gene: TRBJ2-5; V gene: TRBV27; D gene: NA; clone size: NA; CDR3 protein: CASSPWGLQETQYF; CDR3 DNA: TGTGCCAGCAGTCCTTGGGGGCTCCAAGAGACCCAGTACTTC
J gene: TRBJ1-2; V gene: TRBV5-4; D gene: NA; clone size: NA; CDR3 protein: CASSWRGANYGYTF; CDR3 DNA: TGTGCCAGCAGCTGGAGGGGCGCTAACTATGGCTACACCTTC
J gene: TRBJ2-2; V gene: TRBV10-2; D gene: NA; clone size: NA; CDR3 protein: CASSVNANTGELFF; CDR3 DNA: TGCGCCAGCAGTGTCAACGCGAACACCGGGGAGCTGTTTTTT
J gene: TRBJ2-7; V gene: TRBV29-1; D gene: NA; clone size: NA; CDR3 protein: CSVERVVGGEQYF; CDR3 DNA: TGCAGCGTTGAACGGGTTGTGGGCGGCGAGCAGTACTTC
J gene: TRBJ2-7; V gene: TRBV5-1; D gene: NA; clone size: NA; CDR3 protein: CASSLAQGDEQYF; CDR3 DNA: TGCGCCAGCAGCTTGGCCCAGGGTGACGAGCAGTACTTC
J gene: TRBJ1-2; V gene: TRBV9; D gene: NA; clone size: NA; CDR3 protein: CASSVGPGERVPRETF; CDR3 DNA: TGTGCCAGCAGCGTAGGTCCAGGGGAAAGAGTTCCACGCGAAACCTTC
J gene: TRBJ1-1; V gene: TRBV7-9; D gene: NA; clone size: NA; CDR3 protein: CASSPMENTEAFF; CDR3 DNA: TGTGCCAGCAGCCCAATGGAGAACACTGAAGCTTTCTTT
J gene: TRBJ1-5; V gene: TRBV15; D gene: NA; clone size: NA; CDR3 protein: CATSRGWGQPQHF; CDR3 DNA: TGTGCCACCAGCAGAGGGTGGGGGCAGCCCCAGCATTTT
J gene: TRBJ1-2; V gene: TRBV9; D gene: NA; clone size: NA; CDR3 protein: CASSALSNYGYTF; CDR3 DNA: TGTGCCAGCAGCGCCCTTTCAAACTATGGCTACACCTTC
J gene: TRBJ2-1; V gene: TRBV4-2; D gene: NA; clone size: NA; CDR3 protein: CASSLPGDNEQFF; CDR3 DNA: TGTGCCAGCAGCCTCCCGGGGGACAATGAGCAGTTCTTC
J gene: TRBJ2-6; V gene: TRBV9; D gene: TRBD2; clone size: once; CDR3 protein: CASSVGLAGDGANVLTF; CDR3 DNA: TGTGCCAGCAGCGTGGGACTAGCGGGAGATGGGGCCAACGTCCTGACTTTC
J gene: TRBJ1-4; V gene: TRBV11-2; D gene: TRBD1; clone size: NA; CDR3 protein: CASSLTGTGFATNEKLFF; CDR3 DNA: TGTGCCAGCAGCTTAACCGGGACAGGGTTCGCAACTAATGAAAAACTGTTTTTT
J gene: TRBJ2-3; V gene: TRBV4-2; D gene: NA; clone size: NA; CDR3 protein: CASSQGTGGPTDTQYF; CDR3 DNA: TGTGCCAGCAGCCAAGGCACCGGAGGGCCCACAGATACGCAGTATTTT
J gene: TRBJ1-5; V gene: TRBV18; D gene: NA; clone size: few; CDR3 protein: CASSPEYSNQPQHF; CDR3 DNA: TGTGCCAGCTCACCAGAGTATAGCAATCAGCCCCAGCATTTT
J gene: TRBJ1-6; V gene: TRBV5-4; D gene: TRBD1; clone size: NA; CDR3 protein: CASSSVPGGASSPLHF; CDR3 DNA: TGTGCCAGCAGCTCAGTACCAGGGGGCGCGAGTTCACCCCTCCACTTT